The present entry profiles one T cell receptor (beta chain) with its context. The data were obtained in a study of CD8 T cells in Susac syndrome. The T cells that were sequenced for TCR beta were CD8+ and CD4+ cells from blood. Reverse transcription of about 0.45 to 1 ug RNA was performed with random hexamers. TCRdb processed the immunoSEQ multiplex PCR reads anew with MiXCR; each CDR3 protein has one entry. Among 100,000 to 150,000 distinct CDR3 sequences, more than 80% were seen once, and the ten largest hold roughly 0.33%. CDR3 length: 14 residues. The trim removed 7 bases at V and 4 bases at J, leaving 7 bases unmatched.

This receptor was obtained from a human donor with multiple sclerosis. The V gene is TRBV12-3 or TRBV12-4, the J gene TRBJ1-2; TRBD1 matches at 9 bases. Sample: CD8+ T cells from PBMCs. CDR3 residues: CASKPGTGFYGYTF. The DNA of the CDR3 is TGTGCCAGCAAGCCCGGGACAGGGTTCTATGGCTACACCTTC.